Here is one TCR beta chain with its context. The antigen is unknown. The junction does not match germline at one end; this may be a read error. Other DNA sequences within the sample encode an identical CDR3. It was with 60 Vbeta and 13 Jbeta primers that the PCR ran. The method was immunoSEQ multiplex PCR; TCRdb's version includes in-frame clones alone and lacks a portion of them. The data show approximately 140,000 clones, and the top ten clones hold roughly 1.6%. The CDR3 covers 16 residues. The germline V gene has CDR1 SEHNR and CDR2 FQNEAQ (reference sequence). The data derive from a study of cytomegalovirus exposure and HLA in healthy donors. Study-level results: Later genetic work tied a missense DCLRE1C variant to beta-chain V and J trimming. Altogether, 160 or so TCR beta chains were recorded as cytomegalovirus-associated. About 90% or about 30% of the time was how often most TCR beta V segments were productive, according to an earlier analysis.

The TCR originated in a woman between 40 and 50 years old in good health and CMV-seronegative. Specimen: PBMCs. The chain carries TRBV7-9 and TRBJ1-5; weak D call: TRBD1 (6 bases). The CDR3, as DNA: TGTGCCAGTAGCTCTACACTGGGGGCCAGCAATCAGCCCCAGCATTTT. Encoded protein: CASSSTLGASNQPQHF.